The 8 T cell receptor beta chains below all came from one sample that was sequenced in a study of T cells in Graves' hyperthyroidism and ophthalmopathy. RNA transcripts yielded amplified TCR beta CDR3 regions. A set of HTBI primers served as the primers for a first-round RT-PCR of the TCR CDR3. TCRdb ran MiXCR on the multiplex PCR reads and lists one entry per CDR3 protein. The sample has around 690,000 distinct CDR3 sequences, around 16% seen once. Sequencing input: blood. These receptors all stem from a man aged 50 to 60 with Graves' hyperthyroidism.

This clonotype has a count of ten or more. The rearrangement links TRBV28 to TRBJ2-7, with D unclear. Germline V gene lookup returns CDR1 MDHEN and CDR2 SYDVKM. V lost 6 bases, J lost 3 bases, and 15 bases lay in between. The CDR3 extends over 14 amino acids. CDR3 protein: CASSDRTGVYEQYF. The CDR3, as DNA: TGTGCCAGCAGCGACCGGACGGGCGTCTACGAGCAGTACTTC.

The chain employs TRBV5-6 and TRBJ2-2, with D maybe TRBD2 (5 bases). Per the germline V gene, CDR1 is SGHDT and CDR2 is YYEEEE. The V end lost 3 bases, the J end lost 0 bases, and 27 bases lay between the germline ends. This CDR3 contains 21 residues. Here the CDR3 reads CASSSILTVAWRSSNTGELFF. The CDR3 nucleotides are TGTGCCAGCAGCTCCATATTGACGGTAGCGTGGCGTAGTTCGAACACCGGGGAGCTGTTTTTT.

This clonotype has at least ten counts. The chain couples TRBV6-5 to TRBJ2-7, with 7 nucleotides matching TRBD2. The germline CDR1 and CDR2 sequences are MNHEY and SVGAGI. The V segment lost 2 bases and the J segment 4 bases; nucleotides outside the gene matches: 5. The CDR3 length is 14 residues. CDR3 in amino acids: CASSYASGAYEQYF. The CDR3 DNA reads as TGTGCCAGCAGTTACGCTAGCGGCGCTTACGAGCAGTACTTC.

This clonotype was counted many times. V usage is TRBV6-1 and J usage is TRBJ2-1; D may correspond to TRBD1 or TRBD2 (5 bases each). This CDR3 is 15 amino acids long. Trimming cost V 1 base and J 5 bases, with 12 bases left between them. The germline V gene encodes CDR1 MNHNS and CDR2 SASEGT. Written as DNA, the CDR3 is TGTGCCAGCAGTGAAGTGGGGACCCGACACAATGAGCAGTTCTTC. Its translation: CASSEVGTRHNEQFF.

This clonotype has at least ten counts. J is TRBJ2-2 and V is TRBV2; D tentatively reads TRBD1 or TRBD2 (5 bases each). Germline V gene sequence: CDR1 SNHLY, CDR2 FYNNEI. Trimming left V 4 bases short and J 2 bases short, with 11 bases between. CDR3 length: 15 residues. CDR3 residues: CASSVHRDNTGELFF. DNA for the CDR3: TGTGCCAGCAGTGTACACCGGGACAACACCGGGGAGCTGTTTTTT.

This clonotype appeared a few times. The rearrangement links TRBV10-3 to TRBJ2-1; D may be TRBD2 (7 bases). Germline assignment: CDR1 ENHRY and CDR2 SYGVKD. CDR3 length: 14 residues. V was shortened by 7 bases and J by 4 bases, with 14 bases between the two germline ends. The CDR3 DNA reads as TGTGCCATCAACGCGGGGGCGAATTACAATGAGCAGTTCTTC. Residues: CAINAGANYNEQFF.

V gene TRBV28 combines with J gene TRBJ2-2; D might be TRBD2 (6 bases). The V and J ends lost 6 bases and 2 bases respectively, with 10 bases between them. Germline V gives CDR1 MDHEN, CDR2 SYDVKM. The CDR3 runs to 14 residues. The CDR3 here is CASSGTLNTGELFF. CDR3 sequence (DNA): TGTGCCAGCAGCGGGACTTTAAACACCGGGGAGCTGTTTTTT.

This clonotype appeared a single time. This could be a read error, since a much larger clone is one nucleotide away. This chain uses TRBV18 with TRBJ2-7; 9 bases align to TRBD2. The V gene's germline CDR1 is KGHSH and CDR2 LQKENI. The ends lost 3 bases at V and 8 bases at J; junction bases unmatched: 5. The CDR3 covers 13 residues. CDR3 nucleotide sequence: TGTGCCAGCTCACCCGGACTAGCGTACAAGCAGTACTTC. Protein sequence: CASSPGLAYKQYF. Full variable domain (outside the CDR3, taken from reference TRBV18 and TRBJ2-7): NAGVMQNPRHLVRRRGQEARLRCSPMKGHSHVYWYRQLPEEGLKFMVYLQKENIIDESGMPKERFSAEFPKEGPSILRIQQVVRGDSAAYFCASSPGLAYKQYFGPGTRLTVT.